A selection of T cell receptor beta chains follows, all from one sample in a study of cytomegalovirus exposure and HLA in healthy donors. Repertoires were generated with immunoSEQ multiplex PCR, while TCRdb's copy carries only in-frame clones and drops some. The repertoire holds about 200,000 clones, with about 80% as singletons. Material: PBMCs. The receptor source for this set is a woman aged 25 to 39 in good health and CMV-seronegative. CDR3s include the opening cysteine and the closing phenylalanine or tryptophan. The D gene is left open where the match is weak. Some rows mark clone size as missing; the rest say once, few, many or name a class of expanded clone.

TRBJ1-4 - TRBV1 - CTSTPHRLNEKLFF TGCACCAGCACCCCCCACCGGTTGAATGAAAAACTGTTTTTT
TRBJ2-7 - TRBV30 - CAWSDPPGYEQYF TGTGCCTGGAGTGACCCCCCAGGATACGAGCAGTACTTC
TRBJ1-2 - TRBV9 - CASSATAGERGYPF TGTGCCAGCAGCGCAACGGCGGGGGAGCGCGGCTACCCCTTC
TRBJ2-3 - TRBV11-2 - CASSLWLASDTQYF TGTGCCAGCAGCTTATGGCTAGCTTCAGATACGCAGTATTTT
TRBJ2-2 - TRBV28 TRBD2 CASSLWQLAGGPGELFF TGTGCCAGCAGTTTATGGCAACTAGCGGGGGGGCCCGGGGAGCTGTTTTTT
TRBJ1-5 - TRBV27 TRBD1 CASSLGTGVSNQPQHF TGTGCCAGCAGTTTAGGGACAGGGGTTAGCAATCAGCCCCAGCATTTT
TRBJ1-2 once TRBV2 - CASTKLRDKYYGYTF TGTGCCAGCACTAAGCTAAGGGACAAATACTATGGCTACACCTTC
TRBJ1-5 - TRBV6-1 TRBD1 CASSEGQGGGNQPQHF TGTGCCAGCAGTGAGGGACAGGGTGGAGGCAATCAGCCCCAGCATTTT
TRBJ1-2 - TRBV7-9 - CASSRGSNYGYTF TGTGCCAGCAGCCGTGGGAGTAACTATGGCTACACCTTC
TRBJ2-5 - TRBV4-1 TRBD2 CASSYSGSRGEVTQYF TGCGCCAGCAGCTACAGCGGGAGCCGGGGAGAGGTGACCCAGTACTTC
TRBJ2-7 few TRBV27 TRBD1 CASSLFATGESYEQYF TGTGCCAGCAGTTTATTTGCGACAGGGGAGTCCTACGAGCAGTACTTC
TRBJ1-2 - TRBV6-6 TRBD1 CASSWDSTLYGYTF TGTGCCAGCAGTTGGGACAGTACGTTATATGGCTACACCTTC
TRBJ2-2 - TRBV19 TRBD1 CASIPAWTGGGGELFF TGTGCCAGTATCCCCGCGTGGACAGGGGGAGGCGGGGAGCTGTTTTTT
TRBJ2-5 few TRBV9 TRBD2 CASSVQLGGETQYF TGTGCCAGCAGCGTACAGCTGGGAGGGGAGACCCAGTACTTC
TRBJ1-2 - TRBV12-5 TRBD1 CASGFYPPQGAYGYTF TGTGCTAGTGGTTTCTACCCCCCCCAGGGGGCCTATGGCTACACCTTC
TRBJ1-3 - TRBV5-1 TRBD1 CASSSEQGADGNTIYF TGCGCCAGCAGCTCTGAACAGGGGGCTGATGGAAACACCATATATTTT